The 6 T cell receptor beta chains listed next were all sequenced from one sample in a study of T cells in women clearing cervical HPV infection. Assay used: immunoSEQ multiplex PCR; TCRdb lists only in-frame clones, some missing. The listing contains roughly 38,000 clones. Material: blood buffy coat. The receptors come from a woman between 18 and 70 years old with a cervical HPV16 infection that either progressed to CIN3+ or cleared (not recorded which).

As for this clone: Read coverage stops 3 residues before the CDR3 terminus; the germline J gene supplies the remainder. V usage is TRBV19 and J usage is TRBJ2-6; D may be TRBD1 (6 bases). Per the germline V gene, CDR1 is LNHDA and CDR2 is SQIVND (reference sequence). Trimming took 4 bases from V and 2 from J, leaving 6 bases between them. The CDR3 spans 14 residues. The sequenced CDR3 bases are TGTGCCAGTAGTACAGGGGCTGGGGCCAACGTC. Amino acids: CASSTGAGANV. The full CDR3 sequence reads CASSTGAGANVLTF.

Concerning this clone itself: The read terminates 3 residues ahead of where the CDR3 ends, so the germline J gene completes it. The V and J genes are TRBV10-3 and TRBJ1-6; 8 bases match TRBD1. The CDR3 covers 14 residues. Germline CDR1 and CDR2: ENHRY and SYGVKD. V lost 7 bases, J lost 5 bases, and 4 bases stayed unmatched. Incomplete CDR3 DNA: TGTGCCATCATGAAGGACAGGGATAATTCACCC. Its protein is CAIMKDRDNSP. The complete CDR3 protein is CAIMKDRDNSPLHF.

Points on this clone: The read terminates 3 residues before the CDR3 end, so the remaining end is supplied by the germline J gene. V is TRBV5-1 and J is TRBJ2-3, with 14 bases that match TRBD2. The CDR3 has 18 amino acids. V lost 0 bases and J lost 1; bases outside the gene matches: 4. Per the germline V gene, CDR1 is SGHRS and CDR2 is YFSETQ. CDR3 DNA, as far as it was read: TGCGCCAGCAGCTTGGGACTAGCGGGGGGGCGTGGCACAGATACG. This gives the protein CASSLGLAGGRGTDT. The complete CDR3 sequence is CASSLGLAGGRGTDTQYF.

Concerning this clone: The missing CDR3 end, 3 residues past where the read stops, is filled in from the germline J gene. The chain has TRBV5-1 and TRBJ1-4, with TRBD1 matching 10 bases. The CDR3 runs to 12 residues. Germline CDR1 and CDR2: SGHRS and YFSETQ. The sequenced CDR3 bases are TGCGCCAGCAGCGTTGACAGGGGGCCA. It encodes CASSVDRGP. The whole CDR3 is CASSVDRGPLFF.

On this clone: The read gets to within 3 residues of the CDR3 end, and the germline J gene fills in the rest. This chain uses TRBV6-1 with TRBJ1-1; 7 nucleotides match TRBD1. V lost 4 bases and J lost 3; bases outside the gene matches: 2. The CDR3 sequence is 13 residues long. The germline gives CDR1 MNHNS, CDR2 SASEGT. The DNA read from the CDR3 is TGTGCCAGCAGTGTTCAGGGGGACACTGAA. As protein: CASSVQGDTE. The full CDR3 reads CASSVQGDTEAFF.

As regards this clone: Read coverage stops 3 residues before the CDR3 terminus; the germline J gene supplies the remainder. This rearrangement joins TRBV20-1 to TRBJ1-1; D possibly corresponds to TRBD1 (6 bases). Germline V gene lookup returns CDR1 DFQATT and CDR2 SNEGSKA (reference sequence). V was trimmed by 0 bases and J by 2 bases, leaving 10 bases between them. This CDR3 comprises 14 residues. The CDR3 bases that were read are TGCAGTGCTAGAGATCGACAGGCCAACACTGAA. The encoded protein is CSARDRQANTE. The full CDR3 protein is CSARDRQANTEAFF.